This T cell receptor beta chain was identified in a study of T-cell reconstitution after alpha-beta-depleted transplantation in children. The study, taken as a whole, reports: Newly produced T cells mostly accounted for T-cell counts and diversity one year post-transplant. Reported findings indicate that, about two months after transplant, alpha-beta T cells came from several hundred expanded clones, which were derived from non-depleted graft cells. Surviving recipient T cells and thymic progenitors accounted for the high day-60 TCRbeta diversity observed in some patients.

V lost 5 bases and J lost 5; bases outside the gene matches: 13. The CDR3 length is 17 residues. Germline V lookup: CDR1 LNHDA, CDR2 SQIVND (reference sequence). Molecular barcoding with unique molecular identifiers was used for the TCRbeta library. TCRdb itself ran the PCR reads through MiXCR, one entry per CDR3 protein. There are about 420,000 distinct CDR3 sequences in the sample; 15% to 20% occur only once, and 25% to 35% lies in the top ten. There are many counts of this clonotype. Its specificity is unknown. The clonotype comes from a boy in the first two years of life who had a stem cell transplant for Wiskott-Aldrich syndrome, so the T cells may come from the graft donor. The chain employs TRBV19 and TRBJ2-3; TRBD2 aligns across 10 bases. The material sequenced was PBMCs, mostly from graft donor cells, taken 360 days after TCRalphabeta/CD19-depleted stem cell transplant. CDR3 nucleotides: TGTGCCAGTAGTGGAGGTAGCGGGAGGAGGTTTGGAGATACGCAGTATTTT. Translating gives CASSGGSGRRFGDTQYF.